Shown below are 5 T cell receptor beta chains from a single sample sequenced in a study of blood T cells in healthy people across ages. The authors ran a second PCR of about 7 to 12 cycles using a sample-barcoded 5' primer and a J-beta primer mix. From the 5' RACE reads, TCRdb called clonotypes with MiXCR, one entry per CDR3 protein. This sample has 800,000 or so distinct CDR3 sequences, with 25% found just once. These records were also assigned to another study, of T cells of mothers and their children.

Specimen: blood. The origin of the receptors is a boy aged 10-17 years in good health.

J is TRBJ2-2 and V is TRBV4-1; 12 bases line up with TRBD1. Looked up from germline, CDR1 is MGHRA and CDR2 is YSYEKL. After removal of 5 bases from V and 6 bases from J, the junction contained 10 bases not matched to a gene. The length of the CDR3 is 17 residues. This chain's CDR3 is CASSFVVGQGASGELFF. CDR3 sequence (DNA): TGCGCCAGCAGCTTCGTGGTGGGACAGGGGGCTTCCGGGGAGCTGTTTTTT.

The rearrangement links TRBV9 to TRBJ2-7; no firm D call. The CDR3 is 14 residues long. Trimming took 0 bases from V and 4 from J, leaving 11 bases between them. Germline values: CDR1 SGDLS, CDR2 YYNGEE. CDR3 coding DNA: TGTGCCAGCAGCGTAGGGCCTAGTCCGTACGAGCAGTACTTC. This encodes CASSVGPSPYEQYF.

This chain connects TRBV6-2 or TRBV6-3 to TRBJ1-2, with 9 bases aligning to TRBD1. This CDR3 has 18 amino acids. V lost 6 bases, J lost 3 bases, and 17 bases stayed unmatched. Germline V gives CDR1 MNHEY, CDR2 SVGEGT. CDR3 residues: CASSAGQGFEIGYYGYTF. In DNA form, the CDR3 reads TGTGCCAGCAGCGCGGGACAGGGTTTCGAGATTGGGTACTATGGCTACACCTTC.

This clonotype has only a few counts. This sequence joins TRBV29-1 and TRBJ2-7; D is possibly TRBD2 (6 bases). The DNA end lines up better with TRBJ2-5; the J call may be wrong. Germline-derived CDR1 and CDR2 are SQVTM and ANQGSEA. The CDR3 has 15 residues. CDR3 loop: CSVDRREPPQETQYF. The DNA of the CDR3 is TGCAGCGTTGATCGCCGGGAGCCCCCTCAAGAGACCCAGTACTTC.

V usage is TRBV12-3 or TRBV12-4 and J usage is TRBJ2-1; D is possibly TRBD1 (6 bases). The J call may be mistaken, given a closer DNA end match to TRBJ2-7. The CDR3 contains 12 residues. The CDR3 region has the DNA TGTGCCAGCACAGGGGACCGCTACGAGCAGTACTTC. Translated: CASTGDRYEQYF.